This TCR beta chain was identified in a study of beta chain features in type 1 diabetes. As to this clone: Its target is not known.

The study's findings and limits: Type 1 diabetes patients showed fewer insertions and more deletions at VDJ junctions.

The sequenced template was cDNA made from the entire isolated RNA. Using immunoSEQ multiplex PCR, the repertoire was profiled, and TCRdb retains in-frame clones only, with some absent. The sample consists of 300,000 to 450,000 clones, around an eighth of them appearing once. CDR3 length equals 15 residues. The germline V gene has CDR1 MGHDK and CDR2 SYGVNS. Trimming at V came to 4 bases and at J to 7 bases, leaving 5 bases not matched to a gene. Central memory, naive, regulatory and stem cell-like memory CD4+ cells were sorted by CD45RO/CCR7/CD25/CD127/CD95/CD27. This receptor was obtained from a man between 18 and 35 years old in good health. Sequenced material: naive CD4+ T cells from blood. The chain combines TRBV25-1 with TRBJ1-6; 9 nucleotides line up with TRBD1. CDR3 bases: TGTGCCAGCAGTGTGTCCGGGACAGGGAATTCACCCCTCCACTTT. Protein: CASSVSGTGNSPLHF.